What follows are 30 T cell receptor beta chains derived from one specimen sequenced in a study of cytomegalovirus exposure and HLA in healthy donors. Assay: immunoSEQ multiplex PCR; the TCRdb copy retains only in-frame clones and omits some. Altogether under 70,000 clones are present, around 88% being singletons, with the ten largest covering around 1.7%. The sample consisted of PBMCs. All receptors come from a woman younger than 30 in good health and CMV-seronegative.

This clone occurred a few times. V gene TRBV5-1 combines with J gene TRBJ2-1; a weak D match, TRBD2 (5 bases). Germline V gene data show CDR1 as SGHRS and CDR2 as YFSETQ. The CDR3 extends over 13 amino acids. V lost 6 bases and J lost 3, with 10 bases in between. This CDR3 is CASTQDFYNEQFF. Here the CDR3 DNA reads TGCGCCAGCACCCAGGACTTCTACAATGAGCAGTTCTTC.

The V and J genes are TRBV5-1 and TRBJ1-2, with a weak D call TRBD1 (6 bases). Between the trimmed V and J ends, which lost 1 base and 4 bases, there was a span of 14 bases. The CDR3 covers 15 residues. Germline V CDR1 and CDR2: SGHRS, YFSETQ. As DNA, the CDR3 is TGCGCCAGCAGCTTGCGCTGGGGGCTAGTCTATGGCTACACCTTC. Protein product: CASSLRWGLVYGYTF.

V gene TRBV5-5 combines with J gene TRBJ2-1, with TRBD1 identical over 9 bases. Germline V CDR1 and CDR2: SGHKS, YYEKEE (reference sequence). The J segment lost 3 bases and the V segment lost 4 bases, leaving 5 bases of the junction unmatched. The CDR3 sequence is 15 residues long. For the CDR3, the DNA is TGTGCCAGCAGCGGCGGACAGGGGTACTACAATGAGCAGTTCTTC. It specifies CASSGGQGYYNEQFF.

The genes are TRBV10-3 and TRBJ1-2, with 7 positions matching TRBD1. The CDR3 is 13 amino acids. Losses at the gene ends were 6 bases for V and 5 bases for J; bases not matched to a gene: 6. The germline V gene encodes CDR1 ENHRY and CDR2 SYGVKD. The CDR3 protein is CAISQGQDYGYTF. The CDR3 DNA sequence: TGTGCCATCAGCCAAGGACAGGATTATGGCTACACCTTC.

This clone was picked up one time. The V and J genes are TRBV11-2 and TRBJ2-2; TRBD1 matches at 10 bases. CDR3 length: 14 residues. V lost 5 bases and J lost 9; bases outside the gene matches: 6. The germline V gene has CDR1 SGHAT and CDR2 FQNNGV. The CDR3 reads CASSPDRGTWELFF. The DNA for the CDR3 is TGTGCCAGCAGCCCGGACAGGGGGACTTGGGAGCTGTTTTTT.

The rearrangement uses TRBV5-5 and TRBJ1-2; D gene uncertain. The germline CDR1 and CDR2 sequences are SGHKS and YYEKEE (reference sequence). Trimming cost V 6 bases and J 0 bases, with 15 bases left between them. The CDR3 is 15 residues long. Here the CDR3 reads CASNPTFHSNYGYTF. CDR3 nucleotides: TGTGCCAGCAATCCAACTTTCCATTCTAACTATGGCTACACCTTC.

As concerns this clone: One end of the junction does not line up with germline, which may come from a read error. The chain combines TRBV9 with TRBJ1-2, with a weak D call TRBD1 (5 bases). Germline assignment: CDR1 SGDLS and CDR2 YYNGEE. The CDR3 loop spans 14 amino acids. The CDR3 DNA sequence: TGTGCCAGCGGCGTTCAGGGAGGAGGAGCTGGCTACACCTTC. Translation gives CASGVQGGGAGYTF.

J is TRBJ1-5 and V is TRBV15; TRBD1 agrees at 7 bases. The germline V gene encodes CDR1 LNHNV and CDR2 YYDKDF (reference sequence). Germline trimming cut 3 bases from V and 6 bases from J; bases unmatched to any gene: 8. The CDR3 has 15 residues. The CDR3 DNA reads as TGTGCCACCAGCAGCAGAACAGGGGTCGGTCAGCCCCAGCATTTT. Translating gives CATSSRTGVGQPQHF.

This clone appeared a single time. This sequence joins TRBV5-1 and TRBJ2-7; 7 bases fit TRBD1. CDR1 and CDR2 from the germline V gene are SGHRS and YFSETQ. The CDR3 covers 16 residues. The junction had 15 bases not matched to a gene; V was cut back by 2 bases and J by 7 bases. The CDR3 coding sequence is TGCGCCAGCAGCTTCACGGTGTACAGGGGAAGGGGGGAGCAGTACTTC. As protein: CASSFTVYRGRGEQYF. The entire variable domain, with the rest obtained from reference TRBV5-1 and TRBJ2-7, is as follows: KAGVTQTPRYLIKTRGQQVTLSCSPISGHRSVSWYQQTPGQGLQFLFEYFSETQRNKGNFPGRFSGRQFSNSRSEMNVSTLELGDSALYLCASSFTVYRGRGEQYFGPGTRLTVT.

J is TRBJ2-2 and V is TRBV2; TRBD2 matches 11 bases. J lost 2 bases, V lost 11 bases, and 4 bases had no gene match. Germline values: CDR1 SNHLY, CDR2 FYNNEI. This CDR3 has 14 residues. The CDR3 loop is CAGSGRANTGELFF. The CDR3 coding sequence is TGTGCCGGTAGCGGGAGGGCCAACACCGGGGAGCTGTTTTTT.

The CDR3: CASSPGQGRAETQYF. The CDR3 bases are TGTGCCAGCAGCCCGGGACAGGGGAGGGCAGAGACCCAGTACTTC. The chain carries TRBV5-6 and TRBJ2-5, with 10 nucleotides matching TRBD1. With 4 bases clipped from V and 4 bases from J, the junction kept 7 bases outside the gene matches. Germline loops: CDR1 SGHDT, CDR2 YYEEEE. This CDR3 comprises 15 residues.

The CDR3 nucleotides are TGTGCCAGCAGCGTAACCCACATAGCGGGAGGGGGCAACAATGAGCAGTTCTTC. It codes for CASSVTHIAGGGNNEQFF. The chain combines TRBV9 with TRBJ2-1; 11 bases fit TRBD2. J was trimmed by 5 bases and V by 1 base; bases with no gene match: 11. CDR3 size: 18 residues. Germline-derived CDR1 and CDR2 are SGDLS and YYNGEE.

In this sample, this clone turned up once. The CDR3 DNA follows: TGTGCCTGGAGTGTAAGAACTAGCGGGACGAGGGACAACAATGAGCAGTTCTTC. Amino acid sequence: CAWSVRTSGTRDNNEQFF. V and J are TRBV30 and TRBJ2-1; TRBD2 aligns across 10 bases. After removal of 0 bases from V and 5 bases from J, the junction contained 13 bases not matched to a gene. CDR3 size: 18 residues. Germline CDR1 reads GTSNPN; CDR2 reads SVGIG (reference sequence).

CDR3 residues: CAISPEGSGNTIYF. CDR3 DNA: TGTGCCATCAGTCCGGAGGGGTCTGGAAACACCATATATTTT. The chain recombines TRBV10-3 with TRBJ1-3, with D maybe TRBD1 (5 bases). Germline V gene data show CDR1 as ENHRY and CDR2 as SYGVKD. With 5 bases removed from V and 1 base from J, the gap between germline ends came to 9 bases. CDR3 length: 14 amino acids.

The chain recombines TRBV7-2 with TRBJ1-2; D gene uncertain. The CDR3 totals 15 residues. Germline V gene sequence: CDR1 SGHTA, CDR2 FQGNSA. V lost 2 bases to trimming and J lost 4 bases, with 14 bases between them. The CDR3 DNA reads TGTGCCAGCAGCTTAAAGCGCGGCAATATCTATGGCTACACCTTC. Its translation is CASSLKRGNIYGYTF.

This clone has only one observation. The V and J genes are TRBV21-1 and TRBJ2-1; TRBD2, as called in the table, went unchecked against the DNA. TRBV21-1 is a pseudogene. The CDR3 extends over 16 amino acids. In DNA form, the CDR3 reads TGTGCCAGCAGCATTCCCGGGACTAGCGGTTACAATGAGCAGTTCTTC. Translating it yields CASSIPGTSGYNEQFF.

In its sample, this clone was seen a few times. V is TRBV11-2 and J is TRBJ1-2; a possible D gene is TRBD1 (5 bases). Trimming shortened V by 3 bases and J by 5 bases, and 10 bases separated the two germline ends. Germline V gives CDR1 SGHAT, CDR2 FQNNGV. CDR3 length: 13 amino acids. In DNA form, the CDR3 reads TGTGCCAGCAGCTTTACGGGGGGTTATGGCTACACCTTC. Its protein product is CASSFTGGYGYTF.

The chain recombines TRBV7-3 with TRBJ1-2; TRBD1 matches 7 bases. V trimming: 8 bases; J trimming: 3 bases; junction bases outside the gene matches: 9. CDR1 and CDR2 from the germline V gene are SGHTA and FQGTGA. This CDR3 has 14 amino acids. This chain's CDR3 is CASSQGPQDYGYTF. CDR3 in DNA: TGTGCCAGCTCACAGGGGCCTCAAGACTATGGCTACACCTTC.

CDR3 DNA: TGTGGAAGAGTCTATGGCTACACCTTC. Amino acid sequence: CGRVYGYTF. This chain connects TRBV27 to TRBJ1-2; D is unclear. Germline V gene data show CDR1 as MNHEY and CDR2 as SMNVEV (reference sequence). This CDR3 has 9 amino acids.

The gene calls are TRBV7-3 and TRBJ2-1; a possible D gene is TRBD2 (5 bases). Germline values: CDR1 SGHTA, CDR2 FQGTGA. Trimming left V 2 bases short and J 5 bases short, with 16 bases between. This CDR3 region has 16 residues. CDR3 sequence reads: CASSLVLSVSHNEQFF. The CDR3 nucleotides read TGTGCCAGCAGCTTAGTCCTTAGCGTTTCCCACAATGAGCAGTTCTTC.

The genes are TRBV9 and TRBJ1-2, with D perhaps TRBD1 (5 bases). From germline, CDR1 is SGDLS and CDR2 YYNGEE. Trimming pared 2 bases from V and 8 bases from J, leaving 25 bases between. The CDR3 is 17 amino acids. CDR3 in DNA: TGTGCCAGCAGCGTCGCGGGGAACCCTGTTACAGGTGGCGGCTACACCTTC. Its protein is CASSVAGNPVTGGGYTF. The whole variable domain, remainder taken from reference TRBV9 and TRBJ1-2, is DSGVTQTPKHLITATGQRVTLRCSPRSGDLSVYWYQQSLDQGLQFLIQYYNGEERAKGNILERFSAQQFPDLHSELNLSSLELGDSALYFCASSVAGNPVTGGGYTFGSGTRLTVV.

This clone has a single count. The chain is built from TRBV27 and TRBJ2-7; a weak D match, TRBD1 (6 bases). Between the trimmed V and J ends, which lost 2 bases and 5 bases, there was a span of 10 bases. From germline, CDR1 is MNHEY and CDR2 SMNVEV (reference sequence). CDR3 length: 13 residues. The CDR3 bases are TGTGCCAGCAGTTTAATGGGGGCCCACGAGCAGTACTTC. Translating it yields CASSLMGAHEQYF.

This chain uses TRBV15 with TRBJ1-1; D not certain. This CDR3 is built from 12 residues. Germline values: CDR1 LNHNV, CDR2 YYDKDF (reference sequence). Deletions cut 8 bases from V and 2 bases from J, with 9 bases between. CDR3 loop: CATSGRNTEAFF. Here the CDR3 DNA reads TGTGCCACCTCTGGGCGTAACACTGAAGCTTTCTTT.

This sequence joins TRBV15 and TRBJ2-5, with D possibly matching TRBD1 (5 bases). Looked up from germline, CDR1 is LNHNV and CDR2 is YYDKDF (reference sequence). The V and J ends lost 0 bases and 5 bases respectively, with 10 bases between them. The CDR3 has 14 amino acids. CDR3 nucleotide sequence: TGTGCCACCAGCAGAGATCAGGGAATGGAGACCCAGTACTTC. This gives the protein CATSRDQGMETQYF.

DNA of the CDR3: TGCGCCAGCAGCCAATTAGAGGGTCCCCTCTACGAGCAGTACTTC. Protein: CASSQLEGPLYEQYF. The chain employs TRBV4-1 and TRBJ2-7, with D possibly being TRBD2 (5 bases). The germline gives CDR1 MGHRA, CDR2 YSYEKL. There are 15 residues in the CDR3. With 2 bases removed from V and 3 bases from J, the gap between germline ends came to 14 bases.

This chain uses TRBV19 with TRBJ1-1; 9 nucleotides line up with TRBD1. Germline V lookup: CDR1 LNHDA, CDR2 SQIVND (reference sequence). The CDR3 spans 15 residues. V shed 7 bases and J 4 bases; nucleotides not matched to a gene: 10. CDR3 residues: CASTNYRGRSTEAFF. The CDR3 DNA follows: TGTGCCAGTACTAATTACAGGGGGCGGAGCACTGAAGCTTTCTTT.

The V gene is TRBV5-4, the J gene TRBJ1-1, with D unresolved. The CDR3 covers 14 residues. V lost 4 bases and J lost 2, with 12 bases in between. Germline-derived CDR1 and CDR2 are SGHNT and YYREEE (reference sequence). CDR3 in amino acids: CASSMLSGNTEAFF. DNA of the CDR3: TGTGCCAGCAGCATGCTGTCGGGAAACACTGAAGCTTTCTTT.

The genes are TRBV9 and TRBJ2-3; the match to TRBD2 covers 15 bases. This CDR3 contains 18 residues. V lost 3 bases to trimming and J lost 0 bases; unmatched junction nucleotides: 5. CDR1 is SGDLS and CDR2 is YYNGEE in the germline V gene. The CDR3 DNA reads as TGTGCCAGCAGCGCGGGGGGACTAGCGGGAGGAAGCACAGATACGCAGTATTTT. Amino acids: CASSAGGLAGGSTDTQYF.

Only one count was recorded for this clone. The chain recombines TRBV4-3 with TRBJ1-2, with 8 bases identical to TRBD1. The CDR3 extends over 14 amino acids. The V gene end was trimmed by 1 base and the J gene end by 7 bases; junction bases not matched to a gene: 5. The germline gives CDR1 LGHNA, CDR2 YSLEER. CDR3: CASSQVRGPIGYTF. The CDR3 DNA is TGCGCCAGCAGCCAAGTCAGGGGGCCTATTGGCTACACCTTC.

J is TRBJ2-7 and V is TRBV11-3; 7 nucleotides agree with TRBD1. V was pared by 1 base and J by 5 bases, with 11 bases of the junction left unmatched. The CDR3 runs to 16 residues. The germline V gene has CDR1 SGHNT and CDR2 YENEEA. The CDR3 loop is CASSLGTGTSPDEQYF. CDR3 bases: TGTGCCAGCAGCTTAGGGACAGGTACTTCTCCTGACGAGCAGTACTTC.